This is a list of T cell receptor beta chains from one sample in a study of CD8+ T cells in alopecia areata. Only in-frame clones appear in the TCRdb table, and some are missing; sequencing was by immunoSEQ multiplex PCR. The sample includes 50,000 to 80,000 clones, about 40% of them seen just once. Material for sequencing was NKG2D-low CD8+ T cells sorted from blood. The receptors here all came from a human donor with alopecia areata. Both conserved end residues are part of each CDR3. The D gene is left open where the match is weak. Clone size is shown for a subset of rows, as once, few, many or a class of expanded clone.

-	TRBV6-1	TRBJ2-7	-	CAIRSLTYEQYF	TGTGCCATTCGATCTTTAACCTACGAGCAGTACTTC
TRBD1	TRBV6-5	TRBJ2-1	-	CASSAGTGGLVEQFF	TGTGCCAGCAGCGCCGGGACAGGGGGCTTAGTTGAGCAGTTCTTC
-	TRBV25-1	TRBJ2-7	-	CASHGGRYEQYF	TGTGCCAGCCATGGAGGGCGGTACGAGCAGTACTTC
-	TRBV9	TRBJ2-7	-	CASSVGTVGYEQYF	TGTGCCAGCAGCGTAGGGACAGTGGGCTACGAGCAGTACTTC
TRBD1	TRBV29-1	TRBJ1-2	-	CSVPTGAYGYTF	TGCAGCGTTCCGACAGGGGCCTATGGCTACACCTTC
-	TRBV29-1	TRBJ1-3	few	CSVAMDSGNTIYF	TGCAGCGTTGCAATGGACTCTGGAAACACCATATATTTT
TRBD1	TRBV12-5	TRBJ1-1	-	CASGHGTENTEAFF	TGTGCTAGTGGCCACGGGACAGAGAACACTGAAGCTTTCTTT
-	TRBV7-6	TRBJ2-7	-	CASSLTLFEEQYF	TGTGCCAGCAGCTTAACGTTGTTTGAAGAGCAGTACTTC
-	TRBV2	TRBJ1-6	-	CASSIGVSPLHF	TGTGCCAGCTCTATCGGGGTGTCACCCCTCCACTTT
-	TRBV7-3	TRBJ2-3	-	CASSHGGPDTQYF	TGTGCCAGCAGTCACGGGGGTCCCGATACGCAGTATTTT
TRBD1	TRBV13	TRBJ2-7	-	CASSPGTGGYRAYEQYF	TGTGCCAGCAGCCCAGGGACAGGGGGCTATCGGGCCTACGAGCAGTACTTC
TRBD1	TRBV15	TRBJ2-5	few	CATSRDRGRETQYF	TGTGCCACCAGCAGAGATAGGGGGCGAGAGACCCAGTACTTC
-	TRBV4-3	TRBJ2-1	-	CASSQNDRRDNEQFF	TGCGCCAGCAGCCAAAACGACAGACGGGACAATGAGCAGTTCTTC
-	TRBV6-6	TRBJ1-5	once	CASSSHGTGGNQPQHF	TGTGCCAGCAGTTCCCACGGGACGGGGGGCAATCAGCCCCAGCATTTT
-	TRBV6-5	TRBJ1-1	-	CASRDGLNTEAFF	TGTGCCAGCCGGGACGGACTGAACACTGAAGCTTTCTTT
-	TRBV28	TRBJ1-1	-	CASSLSGGPEAFF	TGTGCCAGCAGTTTAAGCGGAGGTCCGGAAGCTTTCTTT
-	TRBV29-1	TRBJ2-7	few	CSVTSADRRYEQYF	TGCAGCGTTACTTCCGCGGACAGAAGGTACGAGCAGTACTTC
-	TRBV7-9	TRBJ2-7	few	CASTPVGLTYEQYF	TGTGCCAGCACCCCCGTGGGCCTCACCTACGAGCAGTACTTC
-	TRBV10-3	TRBJ2-2	few	CAISDLAIENTGELFF	TGTGCCATCAGTGATCTGGCCATTGAGAACACCGGGGAGCTGTTTTTT
TRBD2	TRBV25-1	TRBJ2-7	few	CASGLGRGWYF	TGTGCCAGCGGTCTGGGGCGGGGGTGGTACTTC
TRBD2	TRBV7-9	TRBJ2-3	-	CASSGTIGRHTDTQYF	TGTGCCAGCAGCGGCACTATCGGGAGGCACACAGATACGCAGTATTTT
TRBD1	TRBV28	TRBJ2-2	few	CASSLLGTGVRTGELFF	TGTGCCAGCAGTTTATTGGGGACAGGGGTGCGCACCGGGGAGCTGTTTTTT
-	TRBV29-1	TRBJ2-2	-	CSAPGQGGAGELFF	TGCAGCGCCCCGGGCCAGGGGGGCGCCGGGGAGCTGTTTTTT
-	TRBV5-6	TRBJ2-3	-	CASSLGGGATDTQYF	TGTGCCAGCAGCTTGGGTGGCGGGGCCACAGATACGCAGTATTTT
-	TRBV28	TRBJ1-5	-	CASSYNQPQHF	TGTGCCAGCAGTTACAATCAGCCCCAGCATTTT
TRBD2	TRBV29-1	TRBJ2-7	few	CSVAEGAGGYLDEQYF	TGCAGCGTGGCGGAGGGAGCGGGAGGATATCTGGACGAGCAGTACTTC
-	TRBV1	TRBJ2-7	-	CTSKAGDHEQYF	TGCACCAGCAAGGCGGGAGACCACGAGCAGTACTTC
TRBD2	TRBV29-1	TRBJ2-7	-	CSAKGIAGGTGRYEQYF	TGCAGCGCAAAGGGTATAGCGGGAGGGACTGGAAGGTACGAGCAGTACTTC
-	TRBV29-1	TRBJ2-1	-	CSVDTGSSYNEQFF	TGCAGCGTTGACACAGGGAGCTCCTACAATGAGCAGTTCTTC
-	TRBV23-1	TRBJ2-1	few	CASSRTGGTYNEQFF	TGCGCCAGCAGTCGGACAGGCGGGACCTACAATGAGCAGTTCTTC
-	TRBV4-1	TRBJ2-7	-	CASSQERGTYEQYF	TGCGCCAGCAGCCAAGAGAGGGGGACCTACGAGCAGTACTTC
TRBD2	TRBV19	TRBJ2-2	few	CASSILGGTGELFF	TGTGCCAGTAGTATCTTGGGAGGGACCGGGGAGCTGTTTTTT
TRBD1	TRBV28	TRBJ1-5	once	CASSPMGQGDQPQHF	TGTGCCAGCAGTCCGATGGGACAGGGGGATCAGCCCCAGCATTTT
-	TRBV27	TRBJ2-1	few	CASKDLYNEQFF	TGTGCCAGCAAGGACCTTTACAATGAGCAGTTCTTC
-	TRBV7-9	TRBJ2-5	few	CASSPPGGRETQYF	TGTGCCAGCAGCCCCCCCGGGGGTAGGGAGACCCAGTACTTC
-	TRBV6-4	TRBJ1-1	-	CASSDGWGANTEAFF	TGTGCCAGCAGTGACGGCTGGGGGGCGAACACTGAAGCTTTCTTT
-	TRBV27	TRBJ2-7	once	CASSVRGRTYEQYF	TGTGCCAGCAGTGTCCGGGGCAGAACCTACGAGCAGTACTTC
-	TRBV2	TRBJ1-1	few	CATLRSTEAFF	TGTGCCACCCTAAGGTCGACTGAAGCTTTCTTT
-	TRBV29-1	TRBJ1-1	few	CSAPTELEAFF	TGCAGCGCCCCGACAGAGTTGGAAGCTTTCTTT
TRBD1	TRBV29-1	TRBJ2-3	few	CSVPGQGSADTQYF	TGCAGCGTACCGGGACAGGGTAGCGCAGATACGCAGTATTTT
-	TRBV4-3	TRBJ1-2	-	CASSQSQEASGYTF	TGCGCCAGCAGCCAATCTCAGGAGGCGAGCGGCTACACCTTC
-	TRBV25-1	TRBJ2-2	-	CASSDAGSEAGELFF	TGTGCCAGCAGTGATGCAGGATCCGAGGCCGGGGAGCTGTTTTTT
TRBD1	TRBV9	TRBJ2-7	-	CASSVGTELYEQYF	TGTGCCAGCAGCGTGGGGACAGAATTATACGAGCAGTACTTC
-	TRBV9	TRBJ2-1	-	CASSALVDEQFF	TGTGCCAGCAGCGCCCTAGTCGATGAGCAGTTCTTC
TRBD1	TRBV5-6	TRBJ2-7	-	CASRPGQGANEQYF	TGTGCCAGCAGACCGGGACAGGGGGCCAACGAGCAGTACTTC
TRBD2	TRBV7-9	TRBJ2-4	-	CASSFLSGANKNIQYF	TGTGCCAGCAGCTTCCTTAGCGGGGCCAACAAAAACATTCAGTACTTC
TRBD2	TRBV7-8	TRBJ2-7	-	CASSLTGTSGGARQDEQYF	TGTGCCAGCAGCTTAACCGGGACTAGCGGGGGGGCCCGACAGGACGAGCAGTACTTC
-	TRBV7-9	TRBJ2-2	-	CASSQFMTGNTGELFF	TGTGCCAGCAGTCAATTTATGACAGGAAACACCGGGGAGCTGTTTTTT